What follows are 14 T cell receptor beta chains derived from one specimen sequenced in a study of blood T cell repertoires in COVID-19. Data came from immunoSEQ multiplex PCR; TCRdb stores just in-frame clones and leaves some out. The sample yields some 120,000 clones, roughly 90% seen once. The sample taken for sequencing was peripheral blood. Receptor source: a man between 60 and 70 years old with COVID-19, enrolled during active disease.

This CDR3 is CASSAGLAGARGETQYF. The CDR3 DNA sequence: TGCGCCAGCAGCGCGGGACTAGCGGGAGCGAGGGGAGAGACCCAGTACTTC. The chain has TRBV5-1 and TRBJ2-5, with 14 bases fitting TRBD2. CDR1 SGHRS and CDR2 YFSETQ come from the germline V gene. CDR3 size: 17 residues. J lost 4 bases, V lost 4 bases, and 9 bases had no gene match.

The CDR3 sequence is CASSSGWTGDRTDTQYF. CDR3 coding DNA: TGTGCCAGCAGCTCAGGTTGGACAGGGGATCGCACAGATACGCAGTATTTT. This rearrangement joins TRBV5-4 to TRBJ2-3, with 9 nucleotides matching TRBD1. CDR1 is SGHNT, CDR2 YYREEE, per germline (reference sequence). This CDR3 spans 17 amino acids. With 3 bases clipped from V and 1 base from J, the junction kept 9 bases outside the gene matches.

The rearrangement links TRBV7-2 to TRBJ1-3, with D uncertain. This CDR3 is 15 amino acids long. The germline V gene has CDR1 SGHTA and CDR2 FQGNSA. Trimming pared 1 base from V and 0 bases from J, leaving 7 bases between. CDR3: CASSLDGSSGNTIYF. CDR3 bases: TGTGCCAGCAGCTTAGACGGGAGCTCTGGAAACACCATATATTTT.

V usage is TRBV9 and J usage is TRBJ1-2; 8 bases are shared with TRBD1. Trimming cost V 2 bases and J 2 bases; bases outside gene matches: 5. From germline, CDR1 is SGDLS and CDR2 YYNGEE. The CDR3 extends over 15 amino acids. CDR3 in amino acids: CASSVMDRVNYGYTF. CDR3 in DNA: TGTGCCAGCAGCGTCATGGACAGGGTGAACTATGGCTACACCTTC.

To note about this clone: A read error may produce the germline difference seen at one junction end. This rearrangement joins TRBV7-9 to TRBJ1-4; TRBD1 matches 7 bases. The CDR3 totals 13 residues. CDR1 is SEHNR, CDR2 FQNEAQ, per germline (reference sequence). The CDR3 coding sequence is TGTGCCAGCAGCTTAGCCCTGGGGGACAGTCCCTCTTTT. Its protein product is CASSLALGDSPSF.

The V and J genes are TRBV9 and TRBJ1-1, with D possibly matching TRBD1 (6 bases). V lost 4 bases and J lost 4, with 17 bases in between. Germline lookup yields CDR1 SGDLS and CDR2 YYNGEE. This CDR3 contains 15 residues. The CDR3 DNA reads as TGTGCCAGCAGCACTCGCGGGGGGGCGGGCACTGAAGCTTTCTTT. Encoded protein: CASSTRGGAGTEAFF.

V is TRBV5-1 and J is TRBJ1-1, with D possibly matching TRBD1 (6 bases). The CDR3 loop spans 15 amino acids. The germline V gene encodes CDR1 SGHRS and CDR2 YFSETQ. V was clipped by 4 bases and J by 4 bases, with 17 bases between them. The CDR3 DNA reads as TGCGCCAGCAGCCCCGCTGGCCAGGGGAGCACTGAAGCTTTCTTT. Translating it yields CASSPAGQGSTEAFF.

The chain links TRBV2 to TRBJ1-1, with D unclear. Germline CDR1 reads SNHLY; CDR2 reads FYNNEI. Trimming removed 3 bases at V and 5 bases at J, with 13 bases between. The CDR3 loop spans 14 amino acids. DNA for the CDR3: TGTGCCAGCAGTGACCGGGTGGGAGGAACTGAAGCTTTCTTT. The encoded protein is CASSDRVGGTEAFF.

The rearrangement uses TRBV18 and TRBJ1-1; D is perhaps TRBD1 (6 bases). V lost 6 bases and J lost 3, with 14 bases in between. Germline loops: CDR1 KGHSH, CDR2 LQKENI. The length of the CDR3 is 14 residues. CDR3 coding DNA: TGTGCCAGCTCCCGGGTCGGACAGTACACTGAAGCTTTCTTT. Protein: CASSRVGQYTEAFF.

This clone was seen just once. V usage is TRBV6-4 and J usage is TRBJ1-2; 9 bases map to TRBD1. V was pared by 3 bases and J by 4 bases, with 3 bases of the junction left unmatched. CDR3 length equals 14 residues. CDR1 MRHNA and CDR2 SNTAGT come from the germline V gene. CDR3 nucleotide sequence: TGTGCCAGCAGTGAGGGACAGGGAGGCTATGGCTACACCTTC. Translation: CASSEGQGGYGYTF.

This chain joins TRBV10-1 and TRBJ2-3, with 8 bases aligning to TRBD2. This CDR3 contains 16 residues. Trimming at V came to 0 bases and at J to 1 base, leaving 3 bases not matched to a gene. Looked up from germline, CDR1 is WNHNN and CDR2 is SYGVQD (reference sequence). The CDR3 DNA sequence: TGCGCCAGCAGTGAGTCAGTGCGGGAGGGCACAGATACGCAGTATTTT. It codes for CASSESVREGTDTQYF.

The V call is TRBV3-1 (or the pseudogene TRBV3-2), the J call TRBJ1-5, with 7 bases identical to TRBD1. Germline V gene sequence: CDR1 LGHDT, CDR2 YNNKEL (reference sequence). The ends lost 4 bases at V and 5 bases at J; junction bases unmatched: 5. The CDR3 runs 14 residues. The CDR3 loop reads CASSPRTGYQPQHF. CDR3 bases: TGTGCCAGCAGCCCAAGGACAGGTTATCAGCCCCAGCATTTT.

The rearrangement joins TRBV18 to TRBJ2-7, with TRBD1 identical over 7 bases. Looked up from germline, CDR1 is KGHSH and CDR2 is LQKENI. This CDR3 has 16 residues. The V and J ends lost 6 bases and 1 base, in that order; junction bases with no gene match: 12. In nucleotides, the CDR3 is TGTGCCAGCTCCCGCATACGACAGGGTGCGTCCTACGAGCAGTACTTC. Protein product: CASSRIRQGASYEQYF.

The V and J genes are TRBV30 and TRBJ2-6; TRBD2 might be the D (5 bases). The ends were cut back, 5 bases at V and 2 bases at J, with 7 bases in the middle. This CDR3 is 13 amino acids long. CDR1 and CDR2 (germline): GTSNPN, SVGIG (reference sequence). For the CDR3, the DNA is TGTGCCTGGCGGACTCCTGGGGCCAACGTCCTGACTTTC. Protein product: CAWRTPGANVLTF.